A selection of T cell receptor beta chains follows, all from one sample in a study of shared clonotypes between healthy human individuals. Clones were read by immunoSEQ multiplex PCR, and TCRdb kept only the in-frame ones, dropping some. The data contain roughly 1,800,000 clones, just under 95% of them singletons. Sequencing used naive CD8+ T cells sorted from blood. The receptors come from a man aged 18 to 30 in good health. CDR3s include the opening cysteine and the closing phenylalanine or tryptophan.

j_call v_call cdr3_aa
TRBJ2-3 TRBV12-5 CASDTGGAADTQYF
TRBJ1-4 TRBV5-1 CASSYNRDTNEKLFF
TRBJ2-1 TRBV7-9 CASSLRRGYYNEQFF
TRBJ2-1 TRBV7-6 CASSLDFGAKAMAGEGDNEQFF
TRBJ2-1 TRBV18 CASSPPGRLDSYNEQFF
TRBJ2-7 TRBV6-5 CASSSIGGAGGYEQYF
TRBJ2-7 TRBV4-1 CASSHRDRGGEQYF
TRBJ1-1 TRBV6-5 CASSYSSRSLNTEAFF
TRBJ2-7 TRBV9 CASSVTSGRFDEQYF
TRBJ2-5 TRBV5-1 CASSSFALGRTQETQYF
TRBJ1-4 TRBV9 CASSAAGTLNEKLFF
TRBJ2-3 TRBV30 CAWRTQGTDTQYF
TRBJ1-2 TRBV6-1 CASVASGVFNYGYTF
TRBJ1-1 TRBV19 CATSQGRWGNTEAFF
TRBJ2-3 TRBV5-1 CASSLDLSTDTQYF
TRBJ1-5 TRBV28 CASSSPVQIDSNQPQHF
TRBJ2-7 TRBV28 CASSLYQPEQYF
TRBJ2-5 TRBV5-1 CASSLEGRVQETQYF
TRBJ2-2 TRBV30 CAWSPTGIQGELFF
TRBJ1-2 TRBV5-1 CASSLLPGQGWTF
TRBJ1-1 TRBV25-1 CASSEDVGTYTEAFF
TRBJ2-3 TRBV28 CASSLSTGLVDTQYF
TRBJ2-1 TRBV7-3 CASSSLGGTGRAKRPINEQFF
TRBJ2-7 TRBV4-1 CASSQDRGRSYEQYF
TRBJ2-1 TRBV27 CASSLLGVNEQFF
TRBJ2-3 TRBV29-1 CSVLGTGTLDTQYF
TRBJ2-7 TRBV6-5 CASSSIRGVSYEQYF
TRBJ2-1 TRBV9 CASSVDRTGAYNEQFF
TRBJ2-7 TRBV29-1 CSVVDYEQYF
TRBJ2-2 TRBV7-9 CASSLEDGNTGELFF
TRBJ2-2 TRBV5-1 CASTWETGYTGELFF
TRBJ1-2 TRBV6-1 CASSNSPGGGYGYTF
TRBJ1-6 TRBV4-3 CASSQTGTASYNSPLHF
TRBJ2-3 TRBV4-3 CASTAGSGVGDTQYF
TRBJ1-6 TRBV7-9 CASSLLDSRFSNSPLHF
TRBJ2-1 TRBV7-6 CASSPGLAGLYNEQFF
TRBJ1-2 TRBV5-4 CASSFRGGDYGYTF
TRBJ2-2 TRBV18 CASSRFRDSANTGELFF
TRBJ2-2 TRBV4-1 CASSPQGEYTGELFF
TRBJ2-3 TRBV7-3 CASSLTTRFASTDTQYF
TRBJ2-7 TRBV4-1 CASSQDLGGGPDEQYF
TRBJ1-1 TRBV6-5 CASSRQANTEAFF
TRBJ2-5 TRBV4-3 CASSQDLAGGAETQYF
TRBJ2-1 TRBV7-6 CASCPGQGSYNEQFF
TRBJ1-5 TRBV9 CASSVMDSLGPQHF
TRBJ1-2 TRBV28 CASSLPAYGYTF